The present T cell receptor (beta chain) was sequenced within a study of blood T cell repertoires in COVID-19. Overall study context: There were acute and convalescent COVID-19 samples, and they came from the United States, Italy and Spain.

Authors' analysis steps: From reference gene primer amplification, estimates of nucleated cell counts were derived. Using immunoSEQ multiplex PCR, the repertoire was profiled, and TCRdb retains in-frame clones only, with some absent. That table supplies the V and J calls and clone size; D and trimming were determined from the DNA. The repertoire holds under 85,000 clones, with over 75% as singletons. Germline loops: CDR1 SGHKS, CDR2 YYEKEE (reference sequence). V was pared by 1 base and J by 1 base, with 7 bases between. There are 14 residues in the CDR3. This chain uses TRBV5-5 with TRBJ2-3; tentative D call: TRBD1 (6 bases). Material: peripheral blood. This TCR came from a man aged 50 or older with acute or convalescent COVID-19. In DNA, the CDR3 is TGTGCCAGCAGCTTGAACAGGGGCACAGATACGCAGTATTTT. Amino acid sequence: CASSLNRGTDTQYF.